Listed here are 2 T cell receptor beta chains from one sample, sequenced in a study of blood T cell repertoires in COVID-19. Here immunoSEQ multiplex PCR was the method, and the copy in TCRdb shows in-frame clones only, minus some. Seen here are around 310,000 clones, 90% observed once, and the top ten hold 0.95% to 1.3%. The sample consisted of peripheral blood. These receptor sequences come from a woman aged 35 to 49 with COVID-19, enrolled during active disease.

This clone has just one count. This chain links TRBV11-3 with TRBJ2-1; 7 bases are shared with TRBD2. Germline CDR1 and CDR2: SGHNT and YENEEA. J lost 1 base, V lost 1 base, and 4 bases had no gene match. CDR3 length equals 16 residues. This chain's CDR3 is CASSLGRGSSYNEQFF. Here the CDR3 DNA reads TGTGCCAGCAGCTTAGGACGCGGGAGTTCCTACAATGAGCAGTTCTTC.

The chain links TRBV15 to TRBJ1-1, with D uncertain. The CDR3 extends over 15 amino acids. V was clipped by 1 base and J by 3 bases, with 12 bases between them. Germline assignment: CDR1 LNHNV and CDR2 YYDKDF (reference sequence). In DNA, the CDR3 is TGTGCCACCAGCAGAGCAGTCGGCGGATACACTGAAGCTTTCTTT. Translation: CATSRAVGGYTEAFF.